This entry lists 11 T cell receptor beta chains sequenced from one sample in a study of control samples from healthy donors and cancer patients. Clones were read by immunoSEQ multiplex PCR, and TCRdb kept only the in-frame ones, dropping some. The sample shows about 130,000 clones, about 95% of them seen only once. Source material: blood. These TCRs come from a man younger than 45 in good health.

The V gene is TRBV28, the J gene TRBJ1-1, with 7 positions matching TRBD1. J was trimmed by 0 bases and V by 5 bases; bases with no gene match: 3. The CDR3 consists of 14 residues. Germline V gene sequence: CDR1 MDHEN, CDR2 SYDVKM. CDR3 in DNA: TGTGCCAGCAGTAGGGGGCTCATGAACACTGAAGCTTTCTTT. Its translation is CASSRGLMNTEAFF.

The gene calls are TRBV28 and TRBJ2-1; 7 bases fit TRBD2. This CDR3 comprises 12 residues. V lost 9 bases and J lost 7; bases outside the gene matches: 6. Per germline, CDR1 MDHEN and CDR2 SYDVKM. The CDR3 sequence: CASGGGRNEQFF. CDR3 coding DNA: TGTGCCAGTGGGGGGGGACGGAATGAGCAGTTCTTC. The complete variable domain, with remaining parts taken from reference TRBV28 and TRBJ2-1, reads DVKVTQSSRYLVKRTGEKVFLECVQDMDHENMFWYRQDPGLGLRLIYFSYDVKMKEKGDIPEGYSVSREKKERFSLILESASTNQTSMYLCASGGGRNEQFFGPGTRLTVL.

Here the CDR3 reads CASSPPQGRSGANVLTF. CDR3 in DNA: TGTGCCAGCTCACCACCGCAGGGACGCTCTGGGGCCAACGTCCTGACTTTC. This rearrangement joins TRBV18 to TRBJ2-6; tentatively, D is TRBD1 or TRBD2 (5 bases each). Germline CDR1 and CDR2: KGHSH and LQKENI. V shed 0 bases and J shed 0 bases, with 9 bases lying between them. The CDR3 loop spans 17 amino acids.

The chain is built from TRBV7-2 and TRBJ2-5; tentatively, D is TRBD2 (5 bases). The V end lost 7 bases, the J end lost 5 bases, and 20 bases lay between the germline ends. The germline V gene encodes CDR1 SGHTA and CDR2 FQGNSA. This CDR3 spans 15 amino acids. CDR3 sequence reads: CASTPEGATGETQYF. CDR3 bases: TGTGCCAGCACTCCAGAGGGCGCTACGGGGGAGACCCAGTACTTC.

This clone was counted once. This sequence joins TRBV5-6 and TRBJ2-3; no clear D. Germline CDR1 is SGHDT and CDR2 is YYEEEE. V was shortened by 1 base and J by 2 bases, with 8 bases between the two germline ends. The CDR3 totals 14 residues. The CDR3 region is CASSLRQLTDTQYF. CDR3 nucleotides: TGTGCCAGCAGCTTGAGGCAGCTCACAGATACGCAGTATTTT.

The J gene is TRBJ1-2, the V gene TRBV6-5, with 9 nucleotides matching TRBD1. Per germline, CDR1 MNHEY and CDR2 SVGAGI. V dropped 0 bases and J dropped 14; count of bases not matched to a gene: 13. This CDR3 spans 15 amino acids. The CDR3 DNA reads as TGTGCCAGCAGTTACTCGTTCCGGACAGGGGAGTTAGAGACCTTC. It translates to CASSYSFRTGELETF.

Points on this clone: This same CDR3 is encoded by further DNA sequences in the sample. The chain combines TRBV9 with TRBJ1-2; D is unresolved. This CDR3 region has 11 residues. Germline V gene data show CDR1 as SGDLS and CDR2 as YYNGEE. Trimming left V 3 bases short and J 8 bases short, with 8 bases between. CDR3 amino acids: CASSAPDGYTF. The CDR3 DNA is TGTGCCAGCAGCGCCCCCGACGGCTACACCTTC.

The genes are TRBV6-2 or TRBV6-3 and TRBJ2-1, with D possibly called TRBD1 or TRBD2 (5 bases each). Germline V gene data show CDR1 as MNHEY and CDR2 as SVGEGT. Trimming took 4 bases from V and 0 from J, leaving 10 bases between them. This CDR3 contains 15 residues. Here the CDR3 DNA reads TGTGCCAGCAGTTTGGTGGGGGACTCCTACAATGAGCAGTTCTTC. This sequence encodes CASSLVGDSYNEQFF.

The chain combines TRBV27 with TRBJ1-1; 7 nucleotides line up with TRBD1. Germline V gene lookup returns CDR1 MNHEY and CDR2 SMNVEV (reference sequence). The CDR3 runs 18 residues. V shed 5 bases and J 0 bases; nucleotides not matched to a gene: 15. The CDR3 DNA reads TGTGCCAGCAGTGGATACAGGGGACGCCTCCAAATGAACACTGAAGCTTTCTTT. Protein sequence: CASSGYRGRLQMNTEAFF.

A single count supports this clone. The rearrangement uses TRBV5-1 and TRBJ2-5, with TRBD2 as a possible D gene (5 bases). V was shortened by 4 bases and J by 1 base, with 11 bases between the two germline ends. CDR1 and CDR2 (germline): SGHRS, YFSETQ. This CDR3 is 14 amino acids long. The CDR3 DNA is TGCGCCAGCAGCCCGGAGGTAGCCCAAGAGACCCAGTACTTC. Amino acids: CASSPEVAQETQYF.

As DNA, the CDR3 is TGTGCCAGCAGCTCGGCGGGTAGCGGGGGGTTTGGAGAGACCCAGTACTTC. Residues: CASSSAGSGGFGETQYF. The gene calls are TRBV5-5 and TRBJ2-5; 10 positions agree with TRBD2. The CDR3 length is 17 residues. CDR1 is SGHKS, CDR2 YYEKEE, per germline (reference sequence). Trimming cost V 3 bases and J 4 bases; bases outside gene matches: 12.